These T cell receptor beta chains were read from a single sample in a study of spatial heterogeneity in lung cancer. Via MiXCR, TCRdb re-called the 5' RACE reads, giving one row per CDR3 protein. The sample has over 550 distinct CDR3 sequences, 33% seen once. The sample was lung tumor tissue, taken at surgery. These receptor sequences come from a male donor with early-stage non-small cell lung cancer. CDR3s include the opening cysteine and the closing phenylalanine or tryptophan. Each record gives: CDR3 length, V gene, clone size, J gene, D gene, CDR3 DNA, CDR3 protein. D genes are given only for firm matches. Part of the rows lack a size; the others show once, few, many or a class for expanded clones.

>12|TRBV3-1|medium-sized|TRBJ2-1|-
TGTGCCAGCAGCCCCCCTGGGAATGAGCAGTTCTTC
CASSPPGNEQFF
>15|TRBV15|large|TRBJ1-1|TRBD1
TGTGCCACCAGCCTCGGGACAGGGGGCAAGGCTGAAGCTTTCTTT
CATSLGTGGKAEAFF
>16|TRBV7-6|-|TRBJ2-7|TRBD2
TGTGCCAGCAGCTCCGCCGGGACTAGCGGTTCCTACGAGCAGTACTTC
CASSSAGTSGSYEQYF
>14|TRBV30|-|TRBJ2-3|-
TGTGCCTGGAGTGTGTCTAGCGAACGGCATACGCAGTATTTT
CAWSVSSERHTQYF
>14|TRBV7-3|medium-sized|TRBJ2-2|TRBD1
TGTGCCAGCAGCCCCGGGACAGGGGGCGGGGAGCTGTTTTTT
CASSPGTGGGELFF
>17|TRBV7-9|few|TRBJ2-6|TRBD1
TGTGCCAGCGGCTTAGGGACAGGGGGCTCTGGGGCCAACGTCCTGACTTTC
CASGLGTGGSGANVLTF
>14|TRBV7-2|-|TRBJ1-5|-
TGTGCCAGCAGCTTAGATTTTTCAGGGCAGCCCCAGCATTTT
CASSLDFSGQPQHF
>13|TRBV14|-|TRBJ1-1|-
TGTGCCAGCAGCCAAGATGCTCCTACTGAAGCTTTCTTT
CASSQDAPTEAFF
>12|TRBV2|medium-sized|TRBJ1-5|TRBD1
TGTGCCAGCACGACAGGGGTTCAGCCCCAGCATTTT
CASTTGVQPQHF
>11|TRBV29-1|-|TRBJ2-5|TRBD2
TGCAGCGTCGCGGGAGAAGAGACCCAGTACTTC
CSVAGEETQYF
>13|TRBV20-1|few|TRBJ2-1|-
TGCAGTGCTGGTGGGCGGGCCTACAATGAGCAGTTCTTC
CSAGGRAYNEQFF
>14|TRBV24-1|-|TRBJ1-5|-
TGTGCCACCATGGGGAATCGACCGGATCAGCCCCAGCATTTT
CATMGNRPDQPQHF
>15|TRBV5-4|-|TRBJ2-3|TRBD2
TGTGCCAGCAGCCCCGGACTAGCGGGGCGAGATACGCAGTATTTT
CASSPGLAGRDTQYF
>15|TRBV6-5|-|TRBJ2-1|TRBD2
TGTGCCAGCAGTTACCTGGGCGGGAGGGCGGATGAGCAGTTCTTC
CASSYLGGRADEQFF
>15|TRBV19|-|TRBJ1-6|TRBD1
TGTGCAACGAAGACAGGGCTTTCGGGGAATTCACCCCTCCACTTT
CATKTGLSGNSPLHF
>15|TRBV18|medium-sized|TRBJ2-3|-
TGTGCCAGCTCACCGGAAAGGTCTAGCACAGATACGCAGTATTTT
CASSPERSSTDTQYF
>12|TRBV12-3/TRBV12-4|large|TRBJ2-2|TRBD1
TGTGCCAGCAGCCCGACAGGGCGGGAGCTGTTTTTT
CASSPTGRELFF
>14|TRBV12-3/TRBV12-4|few|TRBJ2-1|TRBD2
TGTGCCAGCAGGGCTGGGACTAGCCTGAATGAGCAGTTCTTC
CASRAGTSLNEQFF
>12|TRBV10-3|-|TRBJ1-2|-
TGTGCCATCAGGGACGGACAGTATGGCTACACCTTC
CAIRDGQYGYTF
>14|TRBV6-6|large|TRBJ2-1|-
TGTGCCAGCAGTTTGGGGGGTTCCTACAATGAGCAGTTCTTC
CASSLGGSYNEQFF
>15|TRBV11-2|few|TRBJ2-3|-
TGTGCCAGCAGCCTCTGGGGAGATAGGTCAGATACGCAGTATTTT
CASSLWGDRSDTQYF
>13|TRBV6-2/TRBV6-3|few|TRBJ2-7|-
TGTGCCAGCGAGGGGCCCCCTTCAGACGAGCAGTACTTC
CASEGPPSDEQYF
>12|TRBV27|once|TRBJ2-1|-
TGTGCCACCTGGGACCTTTACAATGAGCAGTTCTTC
CATWDLYNEQFF
>13|TRBV7-8|-|TRBJ1-1|-
TGTGCCAGCAGCTTAGAGTCCGGGTTTGAAGCTTTCTTT
CASSLESGFEAFF
>14|TRBV5-1|-|TRBJ2-6|-
TGCGCCAGCAGCTTGGTAACTGGGGCCAACGTCCTGACTTTC
CASSLVTGANVLTF
>15|TRBV7-3|large|TRBJ2-3|TRBD1
TGTGCCAGCAGCCGGACAGGGGCCCCGGTGGAGAGGCAGTATTTT
CASSRTGAPVERQYF
>13|TRBV11-3|-|TRBJ1-6|-
TGTGCCAGCAGCCATCGCTATAATTCACCCCTCCACTTT
CASSHRYNSPLHF
>16|TRBV14|large|TRBJ2-5|-
TGTGCCAGCAGCCAAGATGGCTCCCGGTTGACAGAGACCCAGTACTTC
CASSQDGSRLTETQYF
>13|TRBV6-5|-|TRBJ1-1|-
TGTGCCAGCTCATCTCTTGCGTACACTGAAGCTTTCTTT
CASSSLAYTEAFF
>13|TRBV7-3|large|TRBJ2-3|-
TGTGCCAGCAGCCCGGGGGGCACAGATACGCAGTATTTT
CASSPGGTDTQYF
>12|TRBV28|few|TRBJ1-5|-
TGTGCCAGCAACGGACAGCGGCAGCCCCAGCATTTT
CASNGQRQPQHF
>17|TRBV7-9|-|TRBJ1-4|-
TGTGCCAGCAGCCTAGGGAGATCATTGGGGCTGGATGAAAAACTGTTTTTT
CASSLGRSLGLDEKLFF
>14|TRBV16|-|TRBJ2-7|TRBD1
TGTGCCAGCAGTCAAGGGGACAGCTCCTACGAGCAGTACTTC
CASSQGDSSYEQYF
>14|TRBV28|large|TRBJ1-2|TRBD1
TGTGCCAGCACCAAAGGGGGCGCGGACTATGGCTACACCTTC
CASTKGGADYGYTF
>13|TRBV18|large|TRBJ2-7|-
TGTGCCAGCTCATCGAGCCAGGGGAACGAGCAGTACTTC
CASSSSQGNEQYF
>14|TRBV3-1|large|TRBJ2-1|-
TGTGCCAGCAGCAGGGACCCGAGCGGAGGTGAGCAGTTCTTC
CASSRDPSGGEQFF
>13|TRBV10-3|few|TRBJ2-7|-
TGTGCCATCAGCGAGGATGACGCGAACGAGCAGTACTTC
CAISEDDANEQYF
>15|TRBV6-6|few|TRBJ1-1|-
TGTGCCAGCAGTTACTCGTTGGGGGGTTCTACTGAAGCTTTCTTT
CASSYSLGGSTEAFF
>16|TRBV5-5|-|TRBJ1-5|TRBD1
TGTGCCAGCAGCCATAGACAGGGCGGCCTGGTTGGACCCCAGCATTTT
CASSHRQGGLVGPQHF
>15|TRBV28|few|TRBJ2-5|TRBD1
TGTGCCAGCAGTGACAGGGTCGGCTCCCGAGAGACCCAGTACTTC
CASSDRVGSRETQYF
>15|TRBV5-1|-|TRBJ1-1|-
TGCGCCAGCAGCTTGGTTACCTGGGGGGACACTGAAGCTTTCTTT
CASSLVTWGDTEAFF
>15|TRBV2|large|TRBJ1-4|TRBD1
TGTGCCAGCAGTGGACAGGGGACGGCTAATGAAAAACTGTTTTTT
CASSGQGTANEKLFF
>12|TRBV5-4|large|TRBJ2-2|-
TGTGCCAGCAGCTTTCCCCCGGGGGAGCTGTTTTTT
CASSFPPGELFF